The subject of this entry is one T cell receptor (beta chain). The age range of participants was about 18 to 95 years, with residence in about two dozen US areas. The data derive from a study of blood T cell repertoires in COVID-19. Study-wide context: PBMCs, B-cell-depleted T cells, or T cells provided the cDNA or gDNA that made up the material.

Clones were read by immunoSEQ multiplex PCR, and TCRdb kept only the in-frame ones, dropping some. The sample gives roughly 250,000 clones, 80% to 90% of which show up once; around 3.2% is in the top ten. The receptor was isolated from a woman aged 40 to 50 who had been exposed to COVID-19. The sample was PBMCs or T cells enriched from blood (not recorded which).

The CDR3 region is CASSQDASRRGGYEQYF. CDR3 sequence (DNA): TGTGCCAGCAGCCAAGATGCCTCTAGGAGGGGAGGGTACGAGCAGTACTTC. V and J are TRBV14 and TRBJ2-7; 7 bases fit TRBD2. Germline values: CDR1 SGHDN, CDR2 FVKESK. The CDR3 loop spans 17 amino acids. V lost 0 bases, J lost 4 bases, and 12 bases stayed unmatched.